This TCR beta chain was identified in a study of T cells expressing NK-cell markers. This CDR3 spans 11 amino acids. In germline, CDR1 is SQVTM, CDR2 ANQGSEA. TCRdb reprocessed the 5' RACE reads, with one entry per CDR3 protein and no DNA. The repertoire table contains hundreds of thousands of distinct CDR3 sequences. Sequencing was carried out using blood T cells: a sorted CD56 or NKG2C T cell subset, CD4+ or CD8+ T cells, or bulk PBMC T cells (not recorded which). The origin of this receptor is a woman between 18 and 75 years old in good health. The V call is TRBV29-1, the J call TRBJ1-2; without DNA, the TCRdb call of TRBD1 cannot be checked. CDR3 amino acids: CSVEAGSGYTF.